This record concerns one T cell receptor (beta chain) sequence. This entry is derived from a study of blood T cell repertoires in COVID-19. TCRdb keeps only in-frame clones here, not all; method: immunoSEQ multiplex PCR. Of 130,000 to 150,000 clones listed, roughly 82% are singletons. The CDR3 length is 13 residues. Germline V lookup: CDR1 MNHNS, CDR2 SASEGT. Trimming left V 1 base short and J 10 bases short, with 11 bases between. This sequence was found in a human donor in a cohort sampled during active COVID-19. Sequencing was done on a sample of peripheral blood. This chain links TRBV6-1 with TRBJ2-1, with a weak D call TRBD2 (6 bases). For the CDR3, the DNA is TGTGCCAGCAGTGAAGTTTGGGGACTCGAGCAGTTCTTC. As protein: CASSEVWGLEQFF.